Below, 25 T cell receptor beta chains from the same sample are listed, as sequenced in a study of blood T cell repertoires in COVID-19. TCRdb's table, derived via immunoSEQ multiplex PCR, lists solely in-frame clones and lacks some. The sample lists about 440,000 clones, 80% to 95% occurring once. Sequenced: PBMCs or T cells enriched from blood (not recorded which). The receptors stem from a man aged 18-30 years who had recovered from COVID-19.

The V and J genes are TRBV18 and TRBJ2-7, with no clear D. V was shortened by 0 bases and J by 0 bases, with 12 bases between the two germline ends. This CDR3 contains 16 residues. From germline, CDR1 is KGHSH and CDR2 LQKENI. Here the CDR3 DNA reads TGTGCCAGCTCACCACCGAAGCCAGCAGGCTCCTACGAGCAGTACTTC. Its translation: CASSPPKPAGSYEQYF.

In DNA form, the CDR3 reads TGTGCCAGTACTGGGGAGGCCGGGGAGCTGTTTTTT. Its translation is CASTGEAGELFF. The chain joins TRBV19 to TRBJ2-2, with D tentatively TRBD2 (6 bases). CDR1 and CDR2 from the germline V gene are LNHDA and SQIVND (reference sequence). The CDR3 length is 12 residues. V lost 7 bases, J lost 6 bases, and 9 bases lay in between.

There are a few counts of this clone. The rearrangement links TRBV4-2 to TRBJ1-1; D uncertain. Germline-derived CDR1 and CDR2 are LGHNA and YNFKEQ. V lost 4 bases and J 2 bases, leaving 11 bases between the germline ends. The CDR3 has 14 amino acids. CDR3 region: CASSPTNRNTEAFF. The CDR3 nucleotides read TGTGCCAGCAGCCCGACGAACAGAAACACTGAAGCTTTCTTT.

This clone was detected once. This rearrangement joins TRBV28 to TRBJ1-5; D gene unclear. The CDR3 contains 14 residues. Germline V gene data show CDR1 as MDHEN and CDR2 as SYDVKM. V gave up 3 bases and J gave up 3 bases, with 9 bases separating them. The CDR3 protein is CASSFSGVNQPQHF. The DNA for the CDR3 is TGTGCCAGCAGTTTCAGCGGCGTCAATCAGCCCCAGCATTTT.

The rearrangement joins TRBV28 to TRBJ1-5; D ambiguous. There are 16 residues in the CDR3. Germline V lookup: CDR1 MDHEN, CDR2 SYDVKM. The V end was cut by 6 bases, the J end by 0 bases, with 15 bases between. The DNA of the CDR3 is TGTGCCAGCAGCTATACCCCTCTATATAGCAATCAGCCCCAGCATTTT. It specifies CASSYTPLYSNQPQHF.

The chain carries TRBV4-1 and TRBJ1-1; tentative D call: TRBD1 (5 bases). CDR1 and CDR2 from the germline V gene are MGHRA and YSYEKL. The CDR3 has 15 amino acids. The V and J ends lost 0 bases and 8 bases respectively, with 16 bases between them. The CDR3 coding sequence is TGCGCCAGCAGCCAAGATTGGTTAGGGACTTACGAAGCTTTCTTT. Translating it yields CASSQDWLGTYEAFF.

This sequence joins TRBV6-5 and TRBJ2-7; D not certain. Germline CDR1 and CDR2: MNHEY and SVGAGI. The CDR3 contains 13 residues. Trimming cost V 2 bases and J 5 bases, with 10 bases left between them. The CDR3 nucleotides are TGTGCCAGCAGTTACGAAGATCGGGACGAGCAGTACTTC. Translating it yields CASSYEDRDEQYF.

The chain couples TRBV3-1 (or the pseudogene TRBV3-2) to TRBJ1-5; 10 bases match TRBD1. This CDR3 has 16 amino acids. Per the germline V gene, CDR1 is LGHDT and CDR2 is YNNKEL (reference sequence). Losses at the gene ends were 4 bases for V and 4 bases for J; bases not matched to a gene: 7. The CDR3 region has the DNA TGTGCCAGCAGCCGATCGGGACAGGGGACGAATCAGCCCCAGCATTTT. It codes for CASSRSGQGTNQPQHF.

V gene TRBV7-8 combines with J gene TRBJ2-1, with 10 bases that match TRBD2. Losses at the gene ends were 1 base for V and 5 bases for J; bases not matched to a gene: 8. Germline CDR1 is SGHVS and CDR2 is FQNEAQ. The CDR3 consists of 17 residues. In nucleotides, the CDR3 is TGTGCCAGCAGCTTAGGTATTCCGGGGACTAGCGACAATGAGCAGTTCTTC. Protein sequence: CASSLGIPGTSDNEQFF.

The chain combines TRBV2 with TRBJ1-1, with TRBD1 as a possible D gene (5 bases). Trimming stripped 5 bases from V and 8 bases from J, with 15 bases between. CDR3 length equals 13 residues. Germline V gene sequence: CDR1 SNHLY, CDR2 FYNNEI. The CDR3 is CASSPQGRDEAFF. The CDR3 bases are TGTGCCAGCAGTCCCCAGGGCCGAGACGAAGCTTTCTTT.

The chain is built from TRBV7-2 and TRBJ2-1, with D possibly matching TRBD2 (6 bases). V lost 6 bases and J lost 3, with 15 bases in between. Germline loops: CDR1 SGHTA, CDR2 FQGNSA. CDR3 length: 15 residues. CDR3 coding DNA: TGTGCCAGCAGTCTAGGGGCGGGACGCTACAATGAGCAGTTCTTC. This translates into CASSLGAGRYNEQFF.

J is TRBJ1-4 and V is TRBV7-8, with TRBD1 as a possible D gene (6 bases). The CDR3 consists of 17 residues. Germline CDR1 is SGHVS and CDR2 is FQNEAQ. Trimming cost V 1 base and J 0 bases, with 12 bases left between them. CDR3 sequence: CASSLEQGQATNEKLFF. As DNA, the CDR3 is TGTGCCAGCAGCTTAGAACAGGGTCAGGCAACTAATGAAAAACTGTTTTTT.

A single count supports this clone. The V and J genes are TRBV18 and TRBJ1-2; TRBD1 matches 9 bases. V lost 1 base, J lost 6 bases, and 0 bases stayed unmatched. There are 13 residues in the CDR3. The V gene's germline CDR1 is KGHSH and CDR2 LQKENI. In DNA, the CDR3 is TGTGCCAGCTCACCACGGACAGGGGATGGCTACACCTTC. Translated, it gives CASSPRTGDGYTF.

The J gene is TRBJ1-1, the V gene TRBV11-3, with TRBD1 matching over 8 bases. CDR1 is SGHNT, CDR2 YENEEA, per germline. J gave up 1 base and V 5 bases, and 6 bases lay outside the gene matches. This CDR3 spans 15 amino acids. The CDR3 protein is CASSPRTGKNTEAFF. For the CDR3, the DNA is TGTGCCAGCAGCCCGCGGACAGGGAAGAACACTGAAGCTTTCTTT.

This chain links TRBV7-6 with TRBJ1-1; TRBD1 might be the D (6 bases). CDR3 length equals 16 residues. Per germline, CDR1 SGHVS and CDR2 FNYEAQ. The ends were cut back, 4 bases at V and 2 bases at J, with 17 bases in the middle. In nucleotides, the CDR3 is TGTGCCAGCAGCTCTCATCCGGGACACCTAAACACTGAAGCTTTCTTT. Translation: CASSSHPGHLNTEAFF.

This chain uses TRBV25-1 with TRBJ1-1; maybe TRBD1 (6 bases). Germline CDR1 MGHDK, CDR2 SYGVNS. The CDR3 loop spans 12 amino acids. The ends were cut back, 5 bases at V and 4 bases at J, with 8 bases in the middle. DNA of the CDR3: TGTGCCAGCAGTCAAGGGGGCACTGAAGCTTTCTTT. This gives the protein CASSQGGTEAFF.

This clone was detected only once. The V call is TRBV10-1, the J call TRBJ1-6; D not resolved. The CDR3 runs 13 residues. V gave up 6 bases and J gave up 10 bases, with 13 bases separating them. CDR1 and CDR2 (germline): WNHNN, SYGVQD (reference sequence). The CDR3 sequence: CASSPRGESPLHF. The CDR3 nucleotides are TGCGCCAGCAGCCCCCGTGGGGAGTCACCCCTCCACTTT.

The chain is built from TRBV7-3 and TRBJ2-1, with 11 bases that match TRBD2. Trimming took 5 bases from V and 10 from J; bases not matched to a gene: 7. CDR3 length equals 14 residues. Germline values: CDR1 SGHTA, CDR2 FQGTGA. CDR3 protein: CASSEGLAGGEQFF. DNA for the CDR3: TGTGCCAGCAGCGAGGGGCTAGCGGGAGGAGAGCAGTTCTTC.

This sequence joins TRBV27 and TRBJ1-6; 10 bases fit TRBD1. Germline V gene lookup returns CDR1 MNHEY and CDR2 SMNVEV (reference sequence). The V segment lost 5 bases and the J segment 7 bases; nucleotides outside the gene matches: 5. CDR3 length equals 15 residues. The chain's CDR3 is CASSPSTGGNSPLHF. The CDR3 nucleotides are TGTGCCAGCAGTCCGTCGACAGGGGGCAATTCACCCCTCCACTTT.

The CDR3 region is CASTSLTGSFRNTEAFF. The CDR3 region has the DNA TGTGCCAGCACCTCATTGACAGGGTCTTTCCGAAACACTGAAGCTTTCTTT. The genes are TRBV7-8 and TRBJ1-1, with TRBD1 identical over 7 bases. The germline CDR1 and CDR2 sequences are SGHVS and FQNEAQ. The trim removed 7 bases at V and 2 bases at J, leaving 16 bases unmatched. The CDR3 totals 17 residues. The whole variable domain, filled in from reference TRBV7-8 and TRBJ1-1, reads GAGVSQSPRYKVAKRGQDVALRCDPISGHVSLFWYQQALGQGPEFLTYFQNEAQLDKSGLPSDRFFAERPEGSVSTLKIQRTQQEDSAVYLCASTSLTGSFRNTEAFFGQGTRLTVV.

V gene TRBV15 combines with J gene TRBJ1-3; TRBD1 matches 8 bases. Germline-derived CDR1 and CDR2 are LNHNV and YYDKDF (reference sequence). CDR3 length equals 14 residues. The V gene end was trimmed by 6 bases and the J gene end by 0 bases; junction bases not matched to a gene: 1. The CDR3, as DNA: TGTGCCACCAGTACAGGGGGCTCTGGAAACACCATATATTTT. Translated: CATSTGGSGNTIYF.

This sequence joins TRBV9 and TRBJ2-1; no clear D. This CDR3 region has 14 residues. The ends were cut back, 0 bases at V and 5 bases at J, with 9 bases in the middle. The germline V gene has CDR1 SGDLS and CDR2 YYNGEE. This chain's CDR3 is CASSVGYSHNEQFF. The CDR3 nucleotides are TGTGCCAGCAGCGTAGGGTATAGCCACAATGAGCAGTTCTTC.

The chain couples TRBV19 to TRBJ1-2; 7 bases are a match to TRBD1. The CDR3 is 14 residues long. The V segment lost 4 bases and the J segment 4 bases; nucleotides outside the gene matches: 6. The germline V gene has CDR1 LNHDA and CDR2 SQIVND (reference sequence). The CDR3 spells CASSSRQGGYGYTF. CDR3 nucleotide sequence: TGTGCCAGTAGTAGCAGACAGGGAGGCTATGGCTACACCTTC.

The chain has TRBV5-1 and TRBJ2-7; tentatively, D is TRBD1 (5 bases). The CDR3 is 13 amino acids. Trimming cost V 0 bases and J 4 bases, with 8 bases left between them. From germline, CDR1 is SGHRS and CDR2 YFSETQ. The CDR3: CASSLVTEYEQYF. As DNA, the CDR3 is TGCGCCAGCAGCTTGGTGACAGAATACGAGCAGTACTTC.

The chain links TRBV7-3 to TRBJ2-1; 8 nucleotides align to TRBD2. This CDR3 is 15 amino acids long. The junction had 7 bases not matched to a gene; V was cut back by 3 bases and J by 6 bases. From germline, CDR1 is SGHTA and CDR2 FQGTGA. CDR3: CASSFSGSGGNEQFF. The CDR3 DNA reads as TGTGCCAGCAGCTTCAGCGGGAGTGGGGGCAATGAGCAGTTCTTC.